These T cell receptor beta chains were read from a single sample in a study of T cell repertoires in cytomegalovirus infection. The antigens of these receptors remain unknown. In TCRdb, the reads were re-called with MiXCR into one record per CDR3 protein. This sample yields 550,000 to 700,000 distinct CDR3 sequences, of which almost 40% are seen a single time; more than 40% belongs to the top ten. The material was cultured PBMCs, obtained from culture after CMV antigen stimulation. These TCRs come from a human donor in good health (CMV status not recorded). Some clones in this sample may be carry-over from other donors' samples. Each CDR3 is given with its conserved first and last residue. A D gene is named only where the DNA matches it firmly. Some rows have no size entry. The others give once, few or many, or a class for an expanded clone.

-	TRBV28	-	TRBJ1-6	TGTGCCAGCAGAGGACCGGGTTCCTATAATTCACCCCTCCACTTT	CASRGPGSYNSPLHF
-	TRBV23-1	-	TRBJ2-3	TGCGCCAGCAGTCGTCCGACAGACCCTAGCACAGATACGCAGTATTTT	CASSRPTDPSTDTQYF
-	TRBV12-3/TRBV12-4	few	TRBJ2-7	TGTGCCAGCAGTTTTTCGGGGAAAGGGTACGAGCAGTACTTC	CASSFSGKGYEQYF
-	TRBV29-1	-	TRBJ2-3	TGCAGCGTCCGGAACCTGGGGGCCGGCACAGATACGCAGTATTTT	CSVRNLGAGTDTQYF
-	TRBV7-2	-	TRBJ1-1	TGTGCCAGCAGCCTCCACGGGCCTGAGTACACTGAAGCTTTCTTT	CASSLHGPEYTEAFF
-	TRBV28	-	TRBJ2-7	TGTGCCAGCAGTCCACCCCAGGGTTTTTGGCCCTACGAGCAGTACTTC	CASSPPQGFWPYEQYF
-	TRBV28	-	TRBJ1-1	TGTGCCAGCCGGCGTGAGAACACTGAAGCTTTCTTT	CASRRENTEAFF
TRBD1	TRBV24-1	-	TRBJ2-3	TGTGCCACCAGTGACAACCGACCGAGACAGGGAGGCACAGATACGCAGTATTTT	CATSDNRPRQGGTDTQYF
-	TRBV10-3	-	TRBJ2-7	TGTGCCATCAGTACAGGTGTGGACGAGCAGTACTTC	CAISTGVDEQYF
-	TRBV4-2	few	TRBJ1-3	TGTGCCAGCAGCCAAGATTCCTTGGCTGGGGATCGTGGAAACACCATATATTTT	CASSQDSLAGDRGNTIYF
-	TRBV7-2	few	TRBJ2-3	TGTGCCAGCAGCTTAGGGTGGGCCGCAGATACGCAGTATTTT	CASSLGWAADTQYF
-	TRBV11-2	-	TRBJ2-5	TGTGCCAGCAGCTTAGATCTCAGATTCCAAGAGACCCAGTACTTC	CASSLDLRFQETQYF
-	TRBV19	-	TRBJ2-7	TGTGCCAGTTGCTTGCCGATAGAGGGCTACGAGCAGTACTTC	CASCLPIEGYEQYF
-	TRBV7-8	-	TRBJ2-7	TGTGCCAGCAGCTCCGCGGGACTCAGGACGTCCTACGAGCAGTACTTC	CASSSAGLRTSYEQYF
-	TRBV7-2	-	TRBJ1-3	TGTGCCAGCAGCTTCCCTCGACTGCCGGGGGCCCCTGGAAACACCATATATTTT	CASSFPRLPGAPGNTIYF